This is a list of T cell receptor beta chains from one sample in a study of CD8 T cells in ankylosing spondylitis. TCRdb redid the calling of the 5' RACE reads with MiXCR, one entry per CDR3 protein. The profile shows nearly 250,000 distinct CDR3 sequences, around 32% of them singletons. Sequencing was performed on blood, either unsorted or a sorted T cell fraction (not recorded which). The receptors shown here come from a male donor with ankylosing spondylitis or in good health (not recorded which). The CDR3 runs from the conserved cysteine through the conserved F or W. D genes are given only for firm matches. Size is stated for part of the rows, as once, few or many counts, or as a class when the clone is expanded.

D	V	size	J	DNA	CDR3
NA	TRBV12-3/TRBV12-4	few	TRBJ2-7	TGTGCCAGCAGTAGGGTCGGCTACGAGCAGTACTTC	CASSRVGYEQYF
TRBD1	TRBV5-1	few	TRBJ2-1	TGCGCCAGCAGCCCAGGGGGCGCGAGCAATGAGCAGTTCTTC	CASSPGGASNEQFF
NA	TRBV28	few	TRBJ1-5	TGTGCCAGCACCTCCAGGGATCAGCCCCAGCATTTT	CASTSRDQPQHF
NA	TRBV20-1	NA	TRBJ2-3	TGCAGTGCTAGTCTTGGCGGGGTATTTTCTAGCACAGATACGCAGTATTTT	CSASLGGVFSSTDTQYF
NA	TRBV27	NA	TRBJ1-2	TGTGCCAGCAGTTATAGCCCGGTTTATGGCTACACCTTC	CASSYSPVYGYTF
TRBD1	TRBV20-1	NA	TRBJ2-7	TGCAGTGCCGTAACACAGGGGAAGGGCTACGAGCAGTACTTC	CSAVTQGKGYEQYF
TRBD1	TRBV25-1	NA	TRBJ2-7	TGTGCCAGCAGTAGAGACAGGGGATTCTACGAGCAGTACTTC	CASSRDRGFYEQYF
TRBD1	TRBV10-2	NA	TRBJ2-4	TGCGCCAGCAGTGCACAGGGGGATGCCAAAAACATTCAGTACTTC	CASSAQGDAKNIQYF
NA	TRBV12-3/TRBV12-4	few	TRBJ1-5	TGTGCCAGCAGTTTAGTAGCAGATCAGCCCCAGCATTTT	CASSLVADQPQHF
TRBD1	TRBV10-1	NA	TRBJ2-7	TGCGCCAGCAGTGCGGACAGGGAGAACTACGAGCAGTACTTC	CASSADRENYEQYF
NA	TRBV20-1	many	TRBJ2-5	TGCAGTGCCCCTGAGACAGGAATGGGGGAGACCCAGTACTTC	CSAPETGMGETQYF
NA	TRBV12-3/TRBV12-4	NA	TRBJ2-2	TGTGCCAGCGGCTTAGGGGGGGGCCCCGGGGAGCTGTTTTTT	CASGLGGGPGELFF
TRBD1	TRBV29-1	few	TRBJ2-5	TGCAGCGTTGGTAAAGGACAGGGTGAGACCCAGTACTTC	CSVGKGQGETQYF
NA	TRBV5-5	NA	TRBJ1-1	TGTGCCAGCAGCTTATCAGACGGGACTGAAGCTTTCTTT	CASSLSDGTEAFF
NA	TRBV11-1	NA	TRBJ2-7	TGTGCCAGCAGCTTAGATGTAGATGTGCTTGATTCCCCCTACGAGCAGTACTTC	CASSLDVDVLDSPYEQYF